One sample yielded the 32 T cell receptor beta chains listed below, sequenced in a study of blood T cell repertoires in COVID-19. The protocol was immunoSEQ multiplex PCR, while the TCRdb copy is restricted to in-frame clones and leaves out a portion. Seen here are about 410,000 clones, 89% observed once, and the top ten hold approximately 1.5%. Sequencing was done on a sample of peripheral blood. These receptors were collected from a woman in her thirties or forties with COVID-19, enrolled during active disease.

V gene TRBV4-2 combines with J gene TRBJ1-5, with D possibly TRBD1 on 5 matching bases. Looked up from germline, CDR1 is LGHNA and CDR2 is YNFKEQ. The length of the CDR3 is 13 residues. Deletions cut 1 base from V and 10 bases from J, with 11 bases between. The CDR3 DNA follows: TGTGCCAGCAGCCAAGGGCAGGGTGAACCCCAGCATTTT. It yields the protein CASSQGQGEPQHF.

This chain connects TRBV7-2 to TRBJ1-2, with 9 bases matching TRBD1. Looked up from germline, CDR1 is SGHTA and CDR2 is FQGNSA. The J segment lost 4 bases and the V segment lost 5 bases, leaving 8 bases of the junction unmatched. The CDR3 is 15 residues long. CDR3 sequence reads: CASSVQGAKTYGYTF. CDR3 coding DNA: TGTGCCAGCAGCGTACAGGGGGCGAAAACCTATGGCTACACCTTC.

This sequence joins TRBV28 and TRBJ1-2; no clear D. V dropped 2 bases and J dropped 8 bases, with 12 bases sitting between them. The CDR3 totals 13 residues. Germline loops: CDR1 MDHEN, CDR2 SYDVKM. CDR3 nucleotides: TGTGCCAGCAGTTTAATCCTGAGGGAAGGCTACACCTTC. The encoded protein is CASSLILREGYTF.

The chain employs TRBV5-4 and TRBJ2-2, with a possible D match to TRBD1 (6 bases). The CDR3 contains 16 residues. V was pared by 1 base and J by 7 bases, with 17 bases between. Germline lookup yields CDR1 SGHNT and CDR2 YYREEE (reference sequence). CDR3 in amino acids: CASSLRVAGAGGELFF. CDR3 nucleotides: TGTGCCAGCAGCTTGAGGGTCGCAGGGGCCGGCGGGGAGCTGTTTTTT.

The V and J genes are TRBV7-2 and TRBJ1-2; no reliable D call. Trimming stripped 8 bases from V and 2 bases from J, with 18 bases between. CDR3 length equals 15 residues. Germline-derived CDR1 and CDR2 are SGHTA and FQGNSA. CDR3 nucleotides: TGTGCCAGCGGGCGAGACACCACAGTAAACTATGGCTACACCTTC. Translated: CASGRDTTVNYGYTF.

This rearrangement joins TRBV4-3 to TRBJ2-7; 11 nucleotides agree with TRBD2. V lost 4 bases and J lost 3; bases outside the gene matches: 5. Looked up from germline, CDR1 is LGHNA and CDR2 is YSLEER. The CDR3 covers 15 residues. The CDR3 region is CASSPRLAGNYEQYF. CDR3 bases: TGCGCCAGCAGCCCACGACTAGCGGGGAACTACGAGCAGTACTTC.

About this clone: Other DNA variants within this sample encode the same CDR3. V is TRBV19 and J is TRBJ1-6; possible D gene TRBD1, 5 bases. Germline V gene lookup returns CDR1 LNHDA and CDR2 SQIVND (reference sequence). The ends were cut back, 3 bases at V and 8 bases at J, with 8 bases in the middle. The CDR3 runs to 13 residues. The CDR3 DNA reads TGTGCCAGTAGTATCGGAGGGGATTCACCCCTCCACTTT. This encodes CASSIGGDSPLHF.

The chain links TRBV6-2 or TRBV6-3 to TRBJ2-7; the match to TRBD1 covers 7 bases. Germline loops: CDR1 MNHEY, CDR2 SVGEGT. The J segment lost 1 base and the V segment lost 0 bases, leaving 3 bases of the junction unmatched. The CDR3 runs 15 residues. CDR3 nucleotide sequence: TGTGCCAGCAGTTACTCGACAGGGTGGTCCTACGAGCAGTACTTC. Protein product: CASSYSTGWSYEQYF.

This clone was counted once. The chain links TRBV10-2 to TRBJ2-1; the match to TRBD2 covers 7 bases. V was pared by 10 bases and J by 2 bases, with 2 bases of the junction left unmatched. Germline V gene sequence: CDR1 WSHSY, CDR2 SAAADI. This CDR3 has 12 residues. The CDR3 loop is CATGLAYNEQFF. CDR3 in DNA: TGCGCCACAGGACTAGCCTACAATGAGCAGTTCTTC.

This clone came up a few times. This chain joins TRBV15 and TRBJ1-5, with D possibly matching TRBD1 (5 bases). V lost 2 bases and J lost 4, with 21 bases in between. CDR3 length equals 18 residues. CDR1 and CDR2 from the germline V gene are LNHNV and YYDKDF (reference sequence). For the CDR3, the DNA is TGTGCCACCAGCAGAAACACCGGCGGGGGTGCTAGGAATCAGCCCCAGCATTTT. This translates into CATSRNTGGGARNQPQHF.

With respect to this clone: Other nucleotide sequences in the sample specify the same CDR3. The chain couples TRBV5-1 to TRBJ1-2, with 9 bases matching TRBD1. The CDR3 runs 14 residues. Germline CDR1 and CDR2: SGHRS and YFSETQ. Trimming cost V 0 bases and J 5 bases; bases outside gene matches: 2. CDR3 coding DNA: TGCGCCAGCAGCTTGGCGGACAGGGGTTATGGCTACACCTTC. It yields the protein CASSLADRGYGYTF.

About this clone itself: Other DNA sequences within the sample encode an identical CDR3. The chain uses TRBV5-1 and TRBJ1-1; perhaps TRBD1 as D (5 bases). From germline, CDR1 is SGHRS and CDR2 YFSETQ. CDR3 length: 14 residues. V was cut by 2 bases and J by 0 bases, with 8 bases left in between. This CDR3 reads CASSLTGVNTEAFF. CDR3 sequence (DNA): TGCGCCAGCAGCTTAACAGGAGTGAACACTGAAGCTTTCTTT.

The chain combines TRBV5-4 with TRBJ1-2, with TRBD1 identical over 12 bases. This CDR3 spans 19 amino acids. The germline V gene has CDR1 SGHNT and CDR2 YYREEE (reference sequence). Germline trimming cut 1 base from V and 2 bases from J; bases unmatched to any gene: 12. CDR3 amino acids: CASSLPPGQGAFTNYGYTF. CDR3 DNA sequence: TGTGCCAGCAGCTTGCCCCCGGGACAGGGGGCTTTTACCAACTATGGCTACACCTTC.

This chain uses TRBV27 with TRBJ1-1; D perhaps matches TRBD1 (6 bases). This CDR3 has 16 amino acids. The germline CDR1 and CDR2 sequences are MNHEY and SMNVEV (reference sequence). V was pared by 0 bases and J by 1 base, with 12 bases between. This CDR3 is CASSLSTTGRNTEAFF. The CDR3 DNA reads TGTGCCAGCAGTTTATCGACAACAGGGCGGAACACTGAAGCTTTCTTT.

The rearrangement uses TRBV5-1 and TRBJ1-1; D uncertain. This CDR3 is 13 amino acids long. Trimming shortened V by 0 bases and J by 3 bases, and 6 bases separated the two germline ends. Germline-derived CDR1 and CDR2 are SGHRS and YFSETQ. CDR3 amino acids: CASSLGRYTEAFF. CDR3 bases: TGCGCCAGCAGCTTGGGGAGGTACACTGAAGCTTTCTTT. The variable domain in full, completed from reference TRBV5-1 and TRBJ1-1, reads KAGVTQTPRYLIKTRGQQVTLSCSPISGHRSVSWYQQTPGQGLQFLFEYFSETQRNKGNFPGRFSGRQFSNSRSEMNVSTLELGDSALYLCASSLGRYTEAFFGQGTRLTVV.

V gene TRBV7-2 combines with J gene TRBJ2-3, with TRBD2 identical over 9 bases. Germline trimming cut 5 bases from V and 6 bases from J; bases unmatched to any gene: 9. The CDR3 runs 15 residues. CDR1 is SGHTA and CDR2 is FQGNSA in the germline V gene. Here the CDR3 reads CASSPRGGGADTQYF. The CDR3 nucleotides are TGTGCCAGCAGCCCCCGCGGCGGGGGGGCCGATACGCAGTATTTT.

The chain couples TRBV6-2 or TRBV6-3 to TRBJ1-5; tentatively, D is TRBD1 (5 bases). This CDR3 is 17 amino acids long. Germline assignment: CDR1 MNHEY and CDR2 SVGEGT. V lost 0 bases and J 5 bases, leaving 17 bases between the germline ends. The CDR3 nucleotides read TGTGCCAGCAGTTACTCGCGCAGGGTCACCCTCTATCAGCCCCAGCATTTT. It yields the protein CASSYSRRVTLYQPQHF.

The V gene is TRBV2, the J gene TRBJ1-4; 9 positions match TRBD1. The CDR3 totals 14 residues. CDR1 SNHLY and CDR2 FYNNEI come from the germline V gene. V trimming: 5 bases; J trimming: 8 bases; junction bases outside the gene matches: 6. The CDR3 loop is CASSQGQGGEKLFF. The CDR3, as DNA: TGTGCCAGCAGTCAGGGACAGGGTGGAGAAAAACTGTTTTTT.

The chain employs TRBV7-2 and TRBJ2-1; tentatively, D is TRBD2 (6 bases). V gave up 8 bases and J gave up 9 bases, with 26 bases separating them. Germline V gene sequence: CDR1 SGHTA, CDR2 FQGNSA. CDR3 length: 16 amino acids. In DNA form, the CDR3 reads TGTGCCAGCTGTTTAGGTCCGGGAGTTATTGGCACTGAGCAGTTCTTC. Translation: CASCLGPGVIGTEQFF.

V usage is TRBV6-5 and J usage is TRBJ1-5, with D possibly matching TRBD1 (6 bases). V was clipped by 10 bases and J by 2 bases, with 15 bases between them. Germline CDR1 and CDR2: MNHEY and SVGAGI. The CDR3 length is 14 residues. CDR3 residues: CATLRDTGNQPQHF. In DNA, the CDR3 is TGTGCCACTCTCCGGGACACTGGCAATCAGCCCCAGCATTTT.

V usage is TRBV6-5 and J usage is TRBJ2-5; D gene ambiguous. The V gene lost 5 bases and the J gene lost 5 bases, with 6 bases spanning the gap. CDR3 length: 11 amino acids. Germline-derived CDR1 and CDR2 are MNHEY and SVGAGI. DNA for the CDR3: TGTGCCAGCAGTAACATGGAGACCCAGTACTTC. Amino acids: CASSNMETQYF.

This clone was counted once. This chain links TRBV20-1 with TRBJ1-1, with no clear D. V dropped 3 bases and J dropped 6 bases, with 8 bases sitting between them. The V gene's germline CDR1 is DFQATT and CDR2 SNEGSKA (reference sequence). The CDR3 is made up of 11 amino acids. The CDR3 bases are TGCAGTGCTAGCGCGAGAGCTGAAGCTTTCTTT. Residues: CSASARAEAFF.

The chain couples TRBV6-5 to TRBJ2-7; 9 bases align to TRBD1. Germline V gene lookup returns CDR1 MNHEY and CDR2 SVGAGI. The trim removed 4 bases at V and 5 bases at J, leaving 12 bases unmatched. The CDR3 is 16 amino acids. The CDR3 protein is CASSSWGQGNKNEQYF. Written as DNA, the CDR3 is TGTGCCAGCAGTTCTTGGGGACAGGGTAATAAGAACGAGCAGTACTTC.

This rearrangement joins TRBV4-1 to TRBJ1-2, with D unresolved. The CDR3 has 13 amino acids. Germline values: CDR1 MGHRA, CDR2 YSYEKL. The ends were cut back, 0 bases at V and 5 bases at J, with 7 bases in the middle. This chain's CDR3 is CASSQDYQYGYTF. The CDR3 nucleotides are TGCGCCAGCAGCCAAGATTATCAGTATGGCTACACCTTC.

The chain is built from TRBV6-5 and TRBJ1-1, with a tentative D call TRBD1 (6 bases). In germline, CDR1 is MNHEY, CDR2 SVGAGI. This CDR3 is 14 amino acids long. Trimming cost V 4 bases and J 4 bases, with 13 bases left between them. This CDR3 is CASSFWDKGTEAFF. As DNA, the CDR3 is TGTGCCAGCAGTTTTTGGGACAAGGGCACTGAAGCTTTCTTT.

This chain connects TRBV6-2 or TRBV6-3 to TRBJ1-1; D is perhaps TRBD1 (6 bases). This CDR3 is built from 12 residues. V lost 0 bases, J lost 10 bases, and 9 bases lay in between. Germline values: CDR1 MNHEY, CDR2 SVGEGT. For the CDR3, the DNA is TGTGCCAGCAGTTACTCGGTCAGGGGAGCTTTCTTT. Translated: CASSYSVRGAFF.

This chain uses TRBV9 with TRBJ1-1, with D perhaps matching TRBD1 (6 bases). Germline values: CDR1 SGDLS, CDR2 YYNGEE. The CDR3 runs to 15 residues. V was pared by 3 bases and J by 3 bases, with 15 bases between. CDR3 protein: CASSETGNSYTEAFF. In nucleotides, the CDR3 is TGTGCCAGCAGCGAAACAGGGAATAGTTACACTGAAGCTTTCTTT.

The V gene is TRBV7-6, the J gene TRBJ2-5; 7 bases agree with TRBD1. The CDR3 runs 14 residues. The trim removed 5 bases at V and 2 bases at J, leaving 5 bases unmatched. CDR1 SGHVS and CDR2 FNYEAQ come from the germline V gene. The CDR3 region is CASSARTGQETQYF. The CDR3 DNA reads as TGTGCCAGCAGCGCCCGGACAGGTCAAGAGACCCAGTACTTC. The whole variable domain, filled in from reference TRBV7-6 and TRBJ2-5, reads GAGVSQSPRYKVTKRGQDVALRCDPISGHVSLYWYRQALGQGPEFLTYFNYEAQQDKSGLPNDRFSAERPEGSISTLTIQRTEQRDSAMYRCASSARTGQETQYFGPGTRLLVL.

The chain uses TRBV30 and TRBJ1-2, with D tentatively TRBD1 (6 bases). Germline CDR1 GTSNPN, CDR2 SVGIG (reference sequence). The germline V and J ends were trimmed by 0 bases and 5 bases, with 7 bases remaining between them. This CDR3 contains 12 residues. CDR3 sequence: CAWSVQGYGYTF. The CDR3 region has the DNA TGTGCCTGGAGTGTACAGGGTTATGGCTACACCTTC.

This sequence joins TRBV27 and TRBJ1-4; 7 bases line up with TRBD1. CDR1 and CDR2 from the germline V gene are MNHEY and SMNVEV (reference sequence). With V trimmed by 6 bases and J by 2 bases, 6 bases remained unmatched. This CDR3 spans 15 amino acids. The CDR3 region is CASRWGQSTNEKLFF. CDR3 nucleotide sequence: TGTGCCAGCAGATGGGGACAGTCTACTAATGAAAAACTGTTTTTT.

The chain recombines TRBV5-6 with TRBJ2-7, with TRBD1 matching 8 bases. The CDR3 runs to 15 residues. From germline, CDR1 is SGHDT and CDR2 YYEEEE. Trimming took 3 bases from V and 5 from J; bases not matched to a gene: 10. In DNA form, the CDR3 reads TGTGCCAGCAGCTCGACCCGGGACAGGCTCCACGAGCAGTACTTC. Protein sequence: CASSSTRDRLHEQYF.

This clone was observed a single time. This chain joins TRBV19 and TRBJ1-2, with TRBD1 matching 7 bases. CDR1 LNHDA and CDR2 SQIVND come from the germline V gene (reference sequence). J lost 5 bases, V lost 1 base, and 7 bases had no gene match. This CDR3 contains 15 residues. CDR3 sequence: CASSIGGTDQYGYTF. The DNA for the CDR3 is TGTGCCAGTAGTATAGGTGGGACAGACCAGTATGGCTACACCTTC.